This T cell receptor beta chain was identified during a study of beta chain features in type 1 diabetes. Study-level points and caveats: When VDJ junctions were examined, type 1 diabetes patients showed fewer insertions and more deletions. There was a moderate but significant shortening of TCRB CDR3s in all four CD4+ subsets of Type 1 diabetes patients.

Isolated RNA was reverse transcribed in full, so expressed TCRB transcripts were sequenced. Profiled with immunoSEQ multiplex PCR; TCRdb holds only in-frame clones, not every one. The data contain around 430,000 clones, approximately 28% of them seen just once; the ten biggest clones take up roughly 0.06%. The germline V and J ends were trimmed by 4 bases and 0 bases, with 7 bases remaining between them. Per the germline V gene, CDR1 is SGHTA and CDR2 is FQGNSA. The CDR3 spans 15 residues. Turning to this clone: The target antigen is unknown.

It was via CD45RO/CCR7/CD25/CD127/CD95/CD27 that CD4+ naive, central memory, regulatory and stem cell-like memory cells were sorted. Sequencing used naive CD4+ T cells from blood. The rearrangement uses TRBV7-2 and TRBJ2-6; D is unclear. The clonotype comes from a man aged 18 to 30 in good health. CDR3 nucleotide sequence: TGTGCCAGCAGCTACGGCCTCTCTGGGGCCAACGTCCTGACTTTC. The encoded protein is CASSYGLSGANVLTF.